The rows below give T cell receptor beta chains drawn from one sample of a study of T cell repertoires in cytomegalovirus infection. TCRdb used MiXCR to reprocess the reads, holding one entry per CDR3 protein. The sample yields 570,000 or so distinct CDR3 sequences, almost 40% seen once. No antigen has been identified for these receptors. The specimen was cultured PBMCs, collected from culture after CMV antigen stimulation. Receptors were obtained from a human donor in good health (CMV status not recorded). Some clones in this sample may be carry-over from other donors' samples. The CDR3 runs from the conserved cysteine through the conserved F or W. The D gene is left open where the match is weak. The listing skips clone size in some rows; elsewhere it reads once, few, many or a size class.

cdr3_nt	cdr3_aa	v_call	d_call	clone_size	j_call
TGTGCCAGCAGTTACTCGACGGGACTAGCGGGAGTCTCCTACGAGCAGTACTTC	CASSYSTGLAGVSYEQYF	TRBV6-2/TRBV6-3	TRBD2	few	TRBJ2-7
TGTGCCAGCAGTTTAACGTCAACCTACGAGCAGTACTTC	CASSLTSTYEQYF	TRBV27	NA	few	TRBJ2-7
TGTGCCAGCAGTAACACAGGGGGCAGAGAGTACACTGAAGCTTTCTTT	CASSNTGGREYTEAFF	TRBV28	TRBD1	NA	TRBJ1-1
TGCAGTGCTAGTAGGGGAGTTTCGGAACAGCCCCAGCATTTT	CSASRGVSEQPQHF	TRBV20-1	NA	once	TRBJ1-5
TGCAGCGTTGATACACCCCAGAGCTCCTACAATGAGCAGTTCTTC	CSVDTPQSSYNEQFF	TRBV29-1	NA	NA	TRBJ2-1
TGTGCCAGCAGCTCCCGGCTAGCGGGGGCCCACAATGAGCAGTTCTTC	CASSSRLAGAHNEQFF	TRBV7-9	TRBD2	few	TRBJ2-1
TGCGCCAGCAGGATTAGCCCCGGACAGGCCCCGGATGGCTACACCTTC	CASRISPGQAPDGYTF	TRBV5-1	TRBD1	NA	TRBJ1-2
TGTGCCAGCAGTAGGGGACTAGCGGTAAGCCACGAGCAGTACTTC	CASSRGLAVSHEQYF	TRBV6-8	TRBD2	NA	TRBJ2-7
TGTGCCAGCAGCTTTCCGAATAACACCGGGACGGACAATGAGCAGTTCTTC	CASSFPNNTGTDNEQFF	TRBV7-6	NA	few	TRBJ2-1
TGTGCCAGCAGGGGGGACAGAGGCGAGCAGTACTTC	CASRGDRGEQYF	TRBV12-3/TRBV12-4	TRBD1	few	TRBJ2-7
TGTGCCAGCACCAGGGAGAACACTGAAGCTTTCTTT	CASTRENTEAFF	TRBV2	NA	few	TRBJ1-1
TGTGCCAGCAGTCTGACATATAACTATGGCTACACCTTC	CASSLTYNYGYTF	TRBV28	NA	NA	TRBJ1-2
TGCGCCAGCAGCCAAGATTCAGGGACTGGGGCCAACGTCCTGACTTTC	CASSQDSGTGANVLTF	TRBV4-1	NA	once	TRBJ2-6
TGTGCCAGCAGCCCGGGGAACAGGGGACCTCGCCAAGAGACCCAGTACTTC	CASSPGNRGPRQETQYF	TRBV7-4	TRBD1	NA	TRBJ2-5
TGTGCCAGCAGCTCAATGGGACCCAATGAGCAGTTCTTC	CASSSMGPNEQFF	TRBV7-6	NA	few	TRBJ2-1
TGTGCCAGCAGAGGACAGGGGGGACAAGAGACCCAGTACTTC	CASRGQGGQETQYF	TRBV6-1	TRBD1	NA	TRBJ2-5
TGCAGTGCTAGTTGGAGTAACTATGGCTACACCTTC	CSASWSNYGYTF	TRBV20-1	NA	few	TRBJ1-2
TGTGCCAGCAGAATCCCGGGACTCTACAATGAGCAGTTCTTC	CASRIPGLYNEQFF	TRBV12-3/TRBV12-4	NA	NA	TRBJ2-1
TGTGCCAGCAGCTTATCTTTTGGGCCCTATCAGAATTCACCCCTCCACTTT	CASSLSFGPYQNSPLHF	TRBV7-2	NA	many	TRBJ1-6
TGTGCCAGCAGCTTAGCCCCGCTAGCGGAGACCCAGTACTTC	CASSLAPLAETQYF	TRBV7-2	NA	few	TRBJ2-5
TGCAGCGTTGGAAGGGCCGGGGTCCCTAACTATGGCTACACCTTC	CSVGRAGVPNYGYTF	TRBV29-1	NA	few	TRBJ1-2
TGCAGTGCTAGAGTGGGCAAACAGGGGTGGGATGAAAAACTGTTTTTT	CSARVGKQGWDEKLFF	TRBV20-1	TRBD1	few	TRBJ1-4
TGTGCCAGCAGCCCGAATCCACTAGCGGCCCTAAGCTCCTACAATGAGCAGTTCTTC	CASSPNPLAALSSYNEQFF	TRBV7-2	TRBD2	few	TRBJ2-1
TGTGCCAGCAGCTGGGTAGCGGGGGCCGACAATGAGCAGTTCTTC	CASSWVAGADNEQFF	TRBV7-2	TRBD2	few	TRBJ2-1
TGTGCCAGTAGTATCGGACAGCAAGAACAGTACTTC	CASSIGQQEQYF	TRBV19	NA	few	TRBJ2-7
TGTGCCAGCAGCTTAGGACTAGCGGGAGCAGCAGATACGCAGTATTTT	CASSLGLAGAADTQYF	TRBV7-2	TRBD2	few	TRBJ2-3
TGCAGTGCTAGCCTAGCGAGCGTCACAGATACGCAGTATTTT	CSASLASVTDTQYF	TRBV20-1	NA	NA	TRBJ2-3
TGTGCCAGCAGCCCGAATGGGGGGGGTAACTATGGCTACACCTTC	CASSPNGGGNYGYTF	TRBV7-2	NA	few	TRBJ1-2
TGCAGTGCTAAAGGACTAGCGCCCCACAATGAGCAGTTCTTC	CSAKGLAPHNEQFF	TRBV20-1	TRBD2	NA	TRBJ2-1
TGTGCCAGCAGCCAGTACGAAGGGGGAGAAGAGACCCAGTACTTC	CASSQYEGGEETQYF	TRBV4-2	NA	NA	TRBJ2-5
TGTGCCAGCAGCTCCAATAGCGGGAGAGGGGAGACCCAGTACTTC	CASSSNSGRGETQYF	TRBV7-8	TRBD2	NA	TRBJ2-5
TGCAGTGCTAGAGACCGAACCGACAGGGGGATTTACAATGAGCAGTTCTTC	CSARDRTDRGIYNEQFF	TRBV20-1	TRBD1	many	TRBJ2-1
TGTGCCAGCAGCTTTCCGGGGTACTACACCGGGGAGCTGTTTTTT	CASSFPGYYTGELFF	TRBV7-9	NA	NA	TRBJ2-2
TGTGCCACCAGCAGAGATGGAGACACCATATATTTT	CATSRDGDTIYF	TRBV15	NA	NA	TRBJ1-3
TGTGCCAGCAGCCAAGAGACTAGCGGCCCCTCCTACAATGAGCAGTTCTTC	CASSQETSGPSYNEQFF	TRBV14	TRBD2	NA	TRBJ2-1
TGTGCCAGCAGCCCTGGGAGGGATTCTGGAAACACCATATATTTT	CASSPGRDSGNTIYF	TRBV7-2	NA	many	TRBJ1-3